What follows are 25 T cell receptor beta chains derived from one specimen sequenced in a study of CD8+CD57+ T cells in acquired aplastic anemia. Researchers used genomic DNA as the template to profile TCR beta VDJ and CDR3. TCRdb reanalysed the reads using MiXCR and keeps one entry per CDR3 protein. Here the sample spans over 250,000 distinct CDR3 sequences, approximately 60% being singletons. It was patients with CD8+CD57+ cell expansion by flow cytometry who were chosen for sequencing. The sequenced sample consisted of sorted CD4+, CD8+, or CD8+CD57+ T cells (not recorded which) from PBMCs. Receptors were obtained from a human donor with aplastic anemia.

This chain joins TRBV25-1 and TRBJ1-4, with 7 bases lining up with TRBD1. Germline-derived CDR1 and CDR2 are MGHDK and SYGVNS. V lost 5 bases to trimming and J lost 8 bases; unmatched junction nucleotides: 11. CDR3 length: 15 amino acids. The CDR3 DNA reads as TGTGCCAGCAGTTTTGCCGGACAGGTGAAAGAAAAACTGTTTTTT. Amino acid sequence: CASSFAGQVKEKLFF.

The rearrangement joins TRBV7-3 to TRBJ2-5; 12 nucleotides match TRBD2. This CDR3 comprises 16 residues. Losses at the gene ends were 3 bases for V and 4 bases for J; bases not matched to a gene: 6. Germline CDR1 and CDR2: SGHTA and FQGTGA. The CDR3 region has the DNA TGTGCCAGCAGCTTCAGACTAGCGGGGGAAGGAGAGACCCAGTACTTC. It specifies CASSFRLAGEGETQYF.

This clonotype was seen at least ten times. The rearrangement uses TRBV20-1 and TRBJ1-2; D uncertain. Germline CDR1 reads DFQATT; CDR2 reads SNEGSKA (reference sequence). The CDR3 runs 14 residues. The germline V and J ends were trimmed by 1 base and 7 bases, with 16 bases remaining between them. CDR3 region: CSARGVGVSAGYTF. CDR3 sequence (DNA): TGCAGTGCTAGAGGGGTTGGCGTGTCGGCTGGCTACACCTTC.

The chain carries TRBV5-1 and TRBJ2-6; the D is unclear. The germline CDR1 and CDR2 sequences are SGHRS and YFSETQ. The CDR3 covers 14 residues. V was trimmed by 0 bases and J by 8 bases, leaving 9 bases between them. Here the CDR3 reads CASSLGVGSNVLTF. Here the CDR3 DNA reads TGCGCCAGCAGCTTGGGAGTGGGGTCCAACGTCCTGACTTTC.

V and J are TRBV9 and TRBJ1-1, with D tentatively TRBD1 (6 bases). Per the germline V gene, CDR1 is SGDLS and CDR2 is YYNGEE. V was clipped by 3 bases and J by 4 bases, with 19 bases between them. The CDR3 is made up of 16 amino acids. CDR3 amino acids: CASSADLWGPVTEAFF. The CDR3 DNA sequence: TGTGCCAGCAGCGCGGACCTGTGGGGGCCGGTCACTGAAGCTTTCTTT.

The chain links TRBV2 to TRBJ2-7, with 8 bases identical to TRBD1. Germline V gives CDR1 SNHLY, CDR2 FYNNEI. The junction had 4 bases not matched to a gene; V was cut back by 1 base and J by 5 bases. This CDR3 is 14 amino acids long. CDR3 bases: TGTGCCAGCAGTGAAGACAGGGGGGACCACGAGCAGTACTTC. Its translation is CASSEDRGDHEQYF. Looking up the rest from reference TRBV2 and TRBJ2-7 gives the full variable domain: EPEVTQTPSHQVTQMGQEVILRCVPISNHLYFYWYRQILGQKVEFLVSFYNNEISEKSEIFDDQFSVERPDGSNFTLKIRSTKLEDSAMYFCASSEDRGDHEQYFGPGTRLTVT.

V gene TRBV7-3 combines with J gene TRBJ2-1, with 8 bases matching TRBD1. Germline CDR1 and CDR2: SGHTA and FQGTGA. This CDR3 has 17 amino acids. The trim removed 5 bases at V and 0 bases at J, leaving 9 bases unmatched. The CDR3 loop is CASSLAGTGSSYNEQFF. CDR3 coding DNA: TGTGCCAGCAGCCTGGCGGGGACAGGCAGCTCCTACAATGAGCAGTTCTTC.

The CDR3 loop is CASSSLGDRGTDTQYF. The CDR3, as DNA: TGCGCCAGCAGCTCTCTCGGGGACAGGGGAACAGATACGCAGTATTTT. V is TRBV5-1 and J is TRBJ2-3, with TRBD1 identical over 10 bases. The CDR3 extends over 16 amino acids. Germline loops: CDR1 SGHRS, CDR2 YFSETQ. V was pared by 3 bases and J by 3 bases, with 7 bases of the junction left unmatched.

On this clonotype: The junction does not match germline at one end; this may be a read error. The chain recombines TRBV7-9 with TRBJ2-7; TRBD1 agrees at 9 bases. CDR1 and CDR2 (germline): SEHNR, FQNEAQ (reference sequence). The CDR3 extends over 14 amino acids. CDR3 in amino acids: CASSSGQGTYKQYF. In nucleotides, the CDR3 is TGTGCCAGCAGCTCGGGACAGGGAACCTACAAGCAGTACTTC. The variable domain in full, completed from reference TRBV7-9 and TRBJ2-7, reads DTGVSQNPRHKITKRGQNVTFRCDPISEHNRLYWYRQTLGQGPEFLTYFQNEAQLEKSRLLSDRFSAERPKGSFSTLEIQRTEQGDSAMYLCASSSGQGTYKQYFGPGTRLTVT.

This sequence joins TRBV12-3 or TRBV12-4 and TRBJ2-7, with 9 positions matching TRBD1. The CDR3 extends over 15 amino acids. J lost 4 bases, V lost 1 base, and 5 bases had no gene match. The CDR3 DNA reads as TGTGCCAGCAGTTTAGGGGGACAGGGTACGTACGAGCAGTACTTC. It translates to CASSLGGQGTYEQYF.

The rearrangement uses TRBV5-1 and TRBJ2-1, with D perhaps given as TRBD1 or TRBD2 (5 bases each). This CDR3 comprises 14 residues. V dropped 4 bases and J dropped 5 bases, with 13 bases sitting between them. Germline V gene data show CDR1 as SGHRS and CDR2 as YFSETQ. The chain's CDR3 is CASSPSGRNNEQFF. The CDR3 DNA reads TGCGCCAGCAGCCCGTCGGGACGTAACAATGAGCAGTTCTTC.

CDR3 sequence reads: CASKVAGGGGETQYF. CDR3 sequence (DNA): TGTGCCAGCAAAGTAGCGGGAGGTGGAGGGGAGACCCAGTACTTC. The chain links TRBV2 to TRBJ2-5; TRBD2 matches at 10 bases. V shed 7 bases, J shed 5 bases, and the junction held 10 bases outside the gene matches. This CDR3 region has 15 residues. CDR1 and CDR2 from the germline V gene are SNHLY and FYNNEI.

The CDR3 sequence: CASSVVVGGRADTQYF. The CDR3 DNA sequence: TGTGCCAGCAGCGTAGTTGTAGGGGGAAGGGCAGATACGCAGTATTTT. This rearrangement joins TRBV9 to TRBJ2-3, with D possibly being TRBD1 (6 bases). V was cut by 0 bases and J by 4 bases, with 15 bases left in between. Germline values: CDR1 SGDLS, CDR2 YYNGEE. The length of the CDR3 is 16 residues.

This clonotype was seen repeatedly, ten times or more. The chain has TRBV6-8 and TRBJ1-3; D is unclear. Trimming removed 8 bases at V and 0 bases at J, with 8 bases between. The germline CDR1 and CDR2 sequences are MNHGY and SAAAGT. CDR3 length: 13 residues. CDR3 nucleotide sequence: TGTGCCAGCTATTTCCTCTCTGGAAACACCATATATTTT. Amino acids: CASYFLSGNTIYF.

CDR3 nucleotide sequence: TGCGCCAGCAGCCCGACAGGGGGCGGACGTGAAGCTTTCTTT. It encodes CASSPTGGGREAFF. V is TRBV5-1 and J is TRBJ1-1, with TRBD1 matching 10 bases. Germline V lookup: CDR1 SGHRS, CDR2 YFSETQ. The trim removed 4 bases at V and 7 bases at J, leaving 7 bases unmatched. The CDR3 covers 14 residues.

The genes are TRBV15 and TRBJ1-6; 8 bases are a match to TRBD1. Germline CDR1 reads LNHNV; CDR2 reads YYDKDF (reference sequence). V lost 4 bases, J lost 10 bases, and 18 bases stayed unmatched. This CDR3 is built from 18 residues. Here the CDR3 DNA reads TGTGCCACCAGCATAGGGACCAGGGGGCGCGAGGTGGGATCACCCCTCCACTTT. Its translation: CATSIGTRGREVGSPLHF.

The chain recombines TRBV9 with TRBJ1-6; no reliable D call. CDR1 and CDR2 from the germline V gene are SGDLS and YYNGEE. V lost 0 bases, J lost 7 bases, and 11 bases lay in between. The CDR3 runs to 15 residues. CDR3 in DNA: TGTGCCAGCAGCGTAGCAGAGGGAGGAAATTCACCCCTCCACTTT. Amino acid sequence: CASSVAEGGNSPLHF.

The chain recombines TRBV29-1 with TRBJ2-5; perhaps TRBD1 as D (6 bases). CDR3 length: 13 amino acids. V gave up 5 bases and J gave up 10 bases, with 20 bases separating them. The germline CDR1 and CDR2 sequences are SQVTM and ANQGSEA. The CDR3 protein is CSVIYRARVVQYF. The DNA for the CDR3 is TGCAGCGTTATCTACAGGGCACGTGTGGTCCAGTACTTC.

The V gene is TRBV9, the J gene TRBJ1-1; no clear D. This CDR3 comprises 13 residues. With 4 bases removed from V and 1 base from J, the gap between germline ends came to 8 bases. Germline V gene sequence: CDR1 SGDLS, CDR2 YYNGEE. The DNA of the CDR3 is TGTGCCAGCAGCCCCAGACCGAACACTGAAGCTTTCTTT. This codes for CASSPRPNTEAFF.

The chain links TRBV7-8 to TRBJ2-1; 10 bases are a match to TRBD2. The CDR3 runs to 16 residues. Germline V gene data show CDR1 as SGHVS and CDR2 as FQNEAQ. V lost 4 bases, J lost 4 bases, and 7 bases stayed unmatched. The CDR3 loop reads CASSYPSAGGYNEQFF. The CDR3 nucleotides read TGTGCCAGCAGCTACCCTTCAGCGGGGGGGTACAATGAGCAGTTCTTC. The variable domain in full, with the rest retrieved from reference TRBV7-8 and TRBJ2-1, is GAGVSQSPRYKVAKRGQDVALRCDPISGHVSLFWYQQALGQGPEFLTYFQNEAQLDKSGLPSDRFFAERPEGSVSTLKIQRTQQEDSAVYLCASSYPSAGGYNEQFFGPGTRLTVL.

This clonotype came up many times. This chain links TRBV27 with TRBJ1-6, with D hard to call. CDR1 MNHEY and CDR2 SMNVEV come from the germline V gene (reference sequence). The CDR3 is made up of 14 amino acids. V was clipped by 7 bases and J by 0 bases, with 7 bases between them. CDR3 sequence reads: CASTPSSYNSPLHF. The CDR3 coding sequence is TGTGCCAGCACCCCCAGCTCCTATAATTCACCCCTCCACTTT.

The CDR3 protein is CASSGQGGYGYTF. The CDR3 DNA follows: TGTGCCAGCAGCGGCCAGGGGGGCTATGGCTACACCTTC. This sequence joins TRBV2 and TRBJ1-2; TRBD1 aligns across 7 bases. Trimming removed 6 bases from V and 4 bases from J; junction bases left unmatched: 5. CDR3 length: 13 amino acids. Germline-derived CDR1 and CDR2 are SNHLY and FYNNEI.

This clonotype was seen a few times. Germline is not matched at one junction end, which may reflect a read error. The rearrangement uses TRBV7-7 and TRBJ2-2; D is uncertain. From germline, CDR1 is SSHAT and CDR2 FNYEAQ (reference sequence). There are 13 residues in the CDR3. The CDR3: CASSLAFTGELFF. The CDR3 DNA follows: TGTGCTAGCAGCTTAGCTTTTACCGGGGAGCTGTTTTTT.

This clonotype appeared a single time. This chain joins TRBV7-2 and TRBJ1-5; D call uncertain. Per germline, CDR1 SGHTA and CDR2 FQGNSA. V was trimmed by 2 bases and J by 5 bases, leaving 13 bases between them. The CDR3 is 15 residues long. CDR3 nucleotide sequence: TGTGCCAGCAGCTTATGGGTCAGGTGGGATCAGCCCCAGCATTTT. It translates to CASSLWVRWDQPQHF. Looking up the rest from reference TRBV7-2 and TRBJ1-5 gives the full variable domain: GAGVSQSPSNKVTEKGKDVELRCDPISGHTALYWYRQSLGQGLEFLIYFQGNSAPDKSGLPSDRFSAERTGGSVSTLTIQRTQQEDSAVYLCASSLWVRWDQPQHFGDGTRLSIL.

This clonotype was counted a few times. The chain uses TRBV24-1 and TRBJ1-1; TRBD1 is a possible D gene (6 bases). The V gene lost 8 bases and the J gene lost 4 bases, with 13 bases spanning the gap. This CDR3 has 13 amino acids. Per germline, CDR1 KGHDR and CDR2 SFDVKD. For the CDR3, the DNA is TGTGCCACCACCGATCTAGGGGGCACTGAAGCTTTCTTT. Its protein is CATTDLGGTEAFF.